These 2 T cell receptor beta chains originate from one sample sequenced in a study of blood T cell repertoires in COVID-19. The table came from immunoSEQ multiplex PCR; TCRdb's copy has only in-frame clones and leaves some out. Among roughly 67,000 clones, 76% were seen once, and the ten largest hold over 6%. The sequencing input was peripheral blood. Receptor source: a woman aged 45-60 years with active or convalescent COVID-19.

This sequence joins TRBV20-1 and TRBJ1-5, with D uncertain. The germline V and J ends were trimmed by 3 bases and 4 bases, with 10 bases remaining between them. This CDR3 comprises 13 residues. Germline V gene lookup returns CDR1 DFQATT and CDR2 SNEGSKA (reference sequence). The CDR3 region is CSASVSGNQPQHF. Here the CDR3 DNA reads TGCAGTGCTAGTGTGTCGGGAAATCAGCCCCAGCATTTT.

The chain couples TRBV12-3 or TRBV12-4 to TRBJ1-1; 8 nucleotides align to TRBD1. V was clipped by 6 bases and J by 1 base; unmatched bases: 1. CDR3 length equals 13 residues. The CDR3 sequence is CASRGTGNTEAFF. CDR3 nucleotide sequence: TGTGCCAGCAGGGGGACAGGGAACACTGAAGCTTTCTTT.